The present T cell receptor (beta chain) was sequenced within a study of cytomegalovirus exposure and HLA in healthy donors. Concerning this clone itself: Its specificity is not known. A read error may account for a junction end that differs from germline.

The PCR contained 60 Vbeta and 13 Jbeta primers. TCRdb keeps only in-frame clones here, not all; method: immunoSEQ multiplex PCR. This repertoire shows tens of thousands of clones, approximately 60% found once; its top ten account for approximately 5%. Germline V CDR1 and CDR2: SNHLY, FYNNEI. The CDR3 runs to 14 residues. Study results and caveats: About 90% or about 30% of the time was how often most TCR beta V segments were productive, according to an earlier analysis.

The sequenced material came from PBMCs. This clonotype originated in a woman aged 25-40 years in good health and CMV-seropositive. This chain links TRBV2 with TRBJ1-1; D perhaps matches TRBD1 (6 bases). The CDR3 spells CASREGQWNTEAFF. The CDR3 coding sequence is TGTGCCAGCAGGGAAGGACAGTGGAACACTGAAGCTTTCTTT.